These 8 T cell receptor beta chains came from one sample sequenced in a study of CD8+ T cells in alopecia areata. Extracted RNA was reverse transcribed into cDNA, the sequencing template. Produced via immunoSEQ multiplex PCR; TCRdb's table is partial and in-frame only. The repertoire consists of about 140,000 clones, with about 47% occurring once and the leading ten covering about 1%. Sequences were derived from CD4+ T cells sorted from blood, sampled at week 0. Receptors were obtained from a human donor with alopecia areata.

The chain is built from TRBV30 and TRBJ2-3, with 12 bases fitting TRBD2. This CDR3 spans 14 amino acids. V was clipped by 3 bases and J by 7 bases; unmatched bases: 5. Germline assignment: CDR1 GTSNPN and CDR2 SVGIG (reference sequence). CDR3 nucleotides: TGTGCCTGGAGGACTAGCGGGAGTACAAATACGCAGTATTTT. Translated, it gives CAWRTSGSTNTQYF. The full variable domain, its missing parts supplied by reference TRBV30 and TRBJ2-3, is SQTIHQWPATLVQPVGSPLSLECTVEGTSNPNLYWYRQAAGRGLQLLFYSVGIGQISSEVPQNLSASRPQDRQFILSSKKLLLSDSGFYLCAWRTSGSTNTQYFGPGTRLTVL.

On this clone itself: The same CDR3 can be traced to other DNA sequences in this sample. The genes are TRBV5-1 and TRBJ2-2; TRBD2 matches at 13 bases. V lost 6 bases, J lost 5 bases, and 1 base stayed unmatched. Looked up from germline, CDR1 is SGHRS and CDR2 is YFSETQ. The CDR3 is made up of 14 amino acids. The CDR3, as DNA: TGCGCCAGCACGGGACTAGCGGGAACCGGGGAGCTGTTTTTT. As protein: CASTGLAGTGELFF.

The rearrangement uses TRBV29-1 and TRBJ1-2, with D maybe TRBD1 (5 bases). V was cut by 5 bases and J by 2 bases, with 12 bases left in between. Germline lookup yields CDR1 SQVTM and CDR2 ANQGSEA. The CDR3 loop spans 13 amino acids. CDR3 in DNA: TGCAGCGTTCCCAGGGAATCCAACTATGGCTACACCTTC. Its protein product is CSVPRESNYGYTF.

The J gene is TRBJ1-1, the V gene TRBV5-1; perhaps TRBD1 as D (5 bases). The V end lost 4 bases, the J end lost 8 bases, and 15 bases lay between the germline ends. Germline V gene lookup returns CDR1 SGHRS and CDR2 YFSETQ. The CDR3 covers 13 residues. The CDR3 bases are TGCGCCAGCAGCCCTGACCGAGGGGCGGAAGCTTTCTTT. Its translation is CASSPDRGAEAFF.

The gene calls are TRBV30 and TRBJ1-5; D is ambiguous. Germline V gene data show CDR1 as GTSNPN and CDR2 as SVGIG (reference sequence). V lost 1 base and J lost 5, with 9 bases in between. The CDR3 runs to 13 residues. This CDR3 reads CAWSGSYHQPQHF. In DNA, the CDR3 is TGTGCCTGGAGTGGCAGCTACCATCAGCCCCAGCATTTT.

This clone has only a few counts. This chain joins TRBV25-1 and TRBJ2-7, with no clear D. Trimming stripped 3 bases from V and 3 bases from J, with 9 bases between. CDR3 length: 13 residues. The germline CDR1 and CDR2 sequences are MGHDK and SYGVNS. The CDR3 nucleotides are TGTGCCAGCAGTGATCTGGACGACTACGAGCAGTACTTC. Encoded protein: CASSDLDDYEQYF.

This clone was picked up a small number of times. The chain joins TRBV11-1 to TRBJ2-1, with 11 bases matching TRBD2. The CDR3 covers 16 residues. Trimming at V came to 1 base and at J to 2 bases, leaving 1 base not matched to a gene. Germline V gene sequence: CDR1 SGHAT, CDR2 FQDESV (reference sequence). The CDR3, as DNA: TGTGCCAGCAGCTTAGAACTAGCGGGAGCCTACAATGAGCAGTTCTTC. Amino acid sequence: CASSLELAGAYNEQFF.

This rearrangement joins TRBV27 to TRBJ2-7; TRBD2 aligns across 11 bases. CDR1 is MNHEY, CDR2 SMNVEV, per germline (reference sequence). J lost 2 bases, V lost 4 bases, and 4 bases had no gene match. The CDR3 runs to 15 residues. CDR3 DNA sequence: TGTGCCAGCAGTTCGGGACTAGCGGCTCCCTACGAGCAGTACTTC. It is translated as CASSSGLAAPYEQYF.